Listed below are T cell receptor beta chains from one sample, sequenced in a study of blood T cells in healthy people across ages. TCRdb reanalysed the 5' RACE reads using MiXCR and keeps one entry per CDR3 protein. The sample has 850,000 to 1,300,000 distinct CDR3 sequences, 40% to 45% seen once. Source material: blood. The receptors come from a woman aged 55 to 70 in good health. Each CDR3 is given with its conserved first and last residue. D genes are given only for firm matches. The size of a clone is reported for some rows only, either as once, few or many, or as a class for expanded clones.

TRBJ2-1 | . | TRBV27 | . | CASSPLVGVETVYNEQFF | TGTGCCAGCAGTCCCCTCGTTGGGGTGGAGACGGTCTACAATGAGCAGTTCTTC
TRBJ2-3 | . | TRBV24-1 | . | CATSDSGTTSTDTQYF | TGTGCCACCAGTGATTCCGGGACAACCAGCACAGATACGCAGTATTTT
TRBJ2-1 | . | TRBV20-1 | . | CSEEYSPSNEQFF | TGCAGTGAGGAGTACTCACCTTCGAATGAGCAGTTCTTC
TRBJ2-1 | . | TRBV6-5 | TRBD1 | CASRNSQGAGETQFF | TGTGCCAGCAGGAACTCACAGGGGGCGGGTGAGACCCAGTTCTTC
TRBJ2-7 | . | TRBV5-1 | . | CASSLDGGRTYEQYF | TGCGCCAGCAGCTTGGACGGTGGGAGGACCTACGAGCAGTACTTC
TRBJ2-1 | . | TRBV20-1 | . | CSAREGSYNEQFF | TGCAGTGCTAGGGAAGGCTCCTACAATGAGCAGTTCTTC
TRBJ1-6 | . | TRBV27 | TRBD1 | CASSLSGQGASPLHF | TGTGCCAGCAGTTTATCTGGCCAGGGGGCCTCACCCCTCCACTTT
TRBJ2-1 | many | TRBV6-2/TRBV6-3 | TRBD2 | CASSQAAGALEEQFF | TGTGCCAGCAGTCAAGCAGCGGGAGCCCTTGAGGAGCAGTTCTTC
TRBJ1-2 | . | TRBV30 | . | CAWSLTEKGGYTF | TGTGCCTGGAGTTTGACGGAAAAGGGTGGCTACACCTTC
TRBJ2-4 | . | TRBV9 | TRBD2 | CTSSVGTGGNIQYF | TGTACCAGCAGCGTAGGAACGGGGGGAAACATTCAGTACTTC
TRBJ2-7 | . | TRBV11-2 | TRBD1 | CASSLDRTGGLNEQYF | TGTGCCAGCAGCTTAGATAGGACAGGGGGCTTGAACGAGCAGTACTTC
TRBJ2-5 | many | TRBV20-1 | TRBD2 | CSASVRLAGYQETQYF | TGCAGTGCTAGTGTCAGACTAGCGGGCTACCAAGAGACCCAGTACTTC
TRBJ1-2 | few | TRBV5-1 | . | CASSSDRIGYTF | TGCGCCAGCAGCTCCGACAGGATCGGCTACACCTTC
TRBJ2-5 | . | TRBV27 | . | CASSLSVYQETQYF | TGTGCCAGCAGTTTAAGCGTGTACCAAGAGACCCAGTACTTC
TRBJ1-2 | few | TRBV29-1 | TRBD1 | CSGGTGGGHGYTF | TGCAGCGGTGGGACAGGGGGCGGTCATGGCTACACCTTC
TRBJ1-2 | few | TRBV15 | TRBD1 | CATSRVGQVDYGYTF | TGTGCCACCAGCAGAGTGGGACAGGTGGACTATGGCTACACCTTC
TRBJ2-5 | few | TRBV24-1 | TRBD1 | CATSDPGGVWETQYF | TGTGCCACCAGTGATCCAGGGGGCGTATGGGAGACCCAGTACTTC
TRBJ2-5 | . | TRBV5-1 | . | CASSVGPGTQYF | TGCGCCAGCAGCGTGGGCCCCGGAACCCAGTACTTC
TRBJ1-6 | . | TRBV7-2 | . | CASSLTELDNNSPLHF | TGTGCCAGCAGCTTGACAGAACTTGACAATAATTCACCCCTCCACTTT
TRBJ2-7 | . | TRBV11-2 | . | CASSYQLALYEQYF | TGTGCCAGCAGCTATCAGCTAGCCCTCTACGAGCAGTACTTC
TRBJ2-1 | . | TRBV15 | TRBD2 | CATSRRILAGDSYNEQFF | TGTGCCACCAGCAGGAGAATCCTAGCGGGAGACTCCTACAATGAGCAGTTCTTC
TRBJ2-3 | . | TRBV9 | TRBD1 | CASSAPSRGQVTTSTDTQYF | TGTGCCAGCAGCGCACCGAGCCGGGGACAGGTGACTACTAGCACAGATACGCAGTATTTT
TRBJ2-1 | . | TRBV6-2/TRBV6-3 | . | CASSLQGIHNEQFF | TGTGCCAGCAGCCTTCAGGGGATACACAATGAGCAGTTCTTC
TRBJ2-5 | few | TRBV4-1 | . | CASSQGGSSQETQYF | TGCGCCAGCAGCCAAGGGGGGTCTAGCCAAGAGACCCAGTACTTC
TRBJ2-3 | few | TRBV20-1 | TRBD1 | CSATGTGVLDTQYF | TGCAGTGCTACCGGGACAGGGGTTTTAGATACGCAGTATTTT
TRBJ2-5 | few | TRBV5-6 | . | CASSSPPGTQYF | TGTGCCAGCAGCTCCCCTCCCGGGACCCAGTACTTC
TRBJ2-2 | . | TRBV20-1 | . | CSARELKRNTGELFF | TGCAGTGCTAGGGAACTAAAACGGAACACCGGGGAGCTGTTTTTT
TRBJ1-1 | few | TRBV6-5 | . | CASSPNPDVNEAFF | TGTGCCAGCAGCCCAAATCCCGACGTAAATGAAGCTTTCTTT
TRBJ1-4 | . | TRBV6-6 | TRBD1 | CASSGLTGGGEKLFF | TGTGCCAGCAGCGGACTTACAGGGGGCGGGGAAAAACTGTTTTTT
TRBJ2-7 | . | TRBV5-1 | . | CASSEDGSHYEQYF | TGCGCCAGCAGCGAGGACGGTAGTCACTACGAGCAGTACTTC
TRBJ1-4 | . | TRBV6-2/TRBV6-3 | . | CVSSYSAGSINEKLFF | TGTGTCAGCAGTTACTCCGCCGGATCGATTAATGAAAAACTGTTTTTT
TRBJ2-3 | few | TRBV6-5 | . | CASSYSWGASDTQYF | TGTGCCAGCAGTTACTCTTGGGGGGCGTCCGATACGCAGTATTTT
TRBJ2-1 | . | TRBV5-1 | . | CASSLEATGRPYNEQFF | TGCGCCAGCAGCTTGGAAGCTACTGGACGACCCTACAATGAGCAGTTCTTC
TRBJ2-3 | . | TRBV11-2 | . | CASSLDRSPSTDTQYF | TGTGCCAGCAGCTTAGATCGGAGTCCTAGCACAGATACGCAGTATTTT
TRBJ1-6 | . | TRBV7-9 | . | CASTKLGDSPLHF | TGTGCCAGCACCAAATTGGGGGATTCACCCCTCCACTTT
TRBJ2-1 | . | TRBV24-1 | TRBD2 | CATSDPGTSGYNEQFF | TGTGCCACCAGTGACCCAGGGACTAGCGGCTACAATGAGCAGTTCTTC
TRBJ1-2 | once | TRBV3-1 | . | CASSQAGDRGYTF | TGTGCCAGCAGCCAGGCAGGGGATAGGGGCTACACCTTC
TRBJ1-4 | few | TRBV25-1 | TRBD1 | CASSAPGTGGEKLFF | TGTGCCAGCAGTGCGCCCGGGACAGGGGGTGAAAAACTGTTTTTT
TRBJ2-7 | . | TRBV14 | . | CASSQGWTGPYEQYF | TGTGCCAGCAGCCAAGGATGGACGGGACCCTACGAGCAGTACTTC
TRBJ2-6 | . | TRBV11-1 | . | CASSPAVLGAALSSGANVLTF | TGTGCCAGCAGCCCTGCTGTGCTCGGGGCGGCCTTGTCCTCTGGGGCCAACGTCCTGACTTTC
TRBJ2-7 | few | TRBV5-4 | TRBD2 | CASSGGTSGYYEQYF | TGTGCCAGCAGCGGTGGGACTAGCGGGTACTACGAGCAGTACTTC
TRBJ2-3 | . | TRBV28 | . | CASSLKKSTDTQYF | TGTGCCAGCAGTTTGAAGAAAAGCACAGATACGCAGTATTTT
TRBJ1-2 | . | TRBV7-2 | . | CASSLGAGAFSTGPGGFTF | TGTGCCAGCAGCTTAGGGGCCGGGGCTTTTTCAACCGGGCCGGGGGGCTTCACCTTC
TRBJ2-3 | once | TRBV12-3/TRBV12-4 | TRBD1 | CASRITGARADTQYF | TGTGCCAGCAGAATAACAGGGGCGAGGGCAGATACGCAGTATTTT
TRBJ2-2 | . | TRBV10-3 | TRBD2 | CAISPRRGRDTGELFF | TGTGCCATCAGTCCCCGCCGCGGGAGGGACACCGGGGAGCTGTTTTTT
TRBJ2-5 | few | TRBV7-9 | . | CASSLAQGSEETQYF | TGTGCCAGCAGCTTAGCCCAGGGAAGTGAAGAGACCCAGTACTTC
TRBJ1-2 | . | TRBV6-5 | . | CASTDSGANYGYTF | TGTGCCAGCACTGACTCAGGGGCTAACTATGGCTACACCTTC
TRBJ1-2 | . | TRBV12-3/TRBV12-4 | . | CASSFTGEGDGYTF | TGTGCCAGCAGTTTTACTGGGGAGGGGGACGGCTACACCTTC
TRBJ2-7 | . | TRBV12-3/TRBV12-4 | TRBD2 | CASSSLLAGPNEQYF | TGTGCCAGCAGCTCATTACTAGCGGGACCCAACGAGCAGTACTTC
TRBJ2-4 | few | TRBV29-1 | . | CSVLPLGQKNIQYF | TGCAGCGTTCTTCCTCTCGGACAGAAAAACATTCAGTACTTC
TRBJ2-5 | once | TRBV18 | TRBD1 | CASSHLDRAQETQYF | TGTGCCAGCTCACACCTGGACAGGGCACAAGAGACCCAGTACTTC
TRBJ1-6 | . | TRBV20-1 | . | CSASATNNLPLHF | TGCAGTGCTAGCGCAACTAATAATTTACCCCTCCACTTT
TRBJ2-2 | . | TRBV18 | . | CASSSGQSGELFF | TGTGCCAGCTCATCGGGACAATCCGGGGAGCTGTTTTTT
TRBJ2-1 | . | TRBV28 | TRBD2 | CASSLGGAAYNEQFF | TGTGCCAGCAGTTTGGGAGGGGCCGCCTACAATGAGCAGTTCTTC
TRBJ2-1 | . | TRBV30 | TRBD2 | CAWSVGLAGYNEQFF | TGTGCCTGGAGTGTGGGTCTAGCGGGGTACAATGAGCAGTTCTTC
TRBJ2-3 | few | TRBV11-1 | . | CASSLGRSSTDTQYF | TGTGCCAGCAGCTTGGGCCGTTCTTCGACAGATACGCAGTATTTT